The 29 T cell receptor beta chains given below trace back to one sample, sequenced in a study of spatial heterogeneity in lung cancer. TCRdb reanalysed the 5' RACE reads using MiXCR and keeps one entry per CDR3 protein. The table has about 8,600 distinct CDR3 sequences, approximately 4.6% seen once; the top ten hold roughly 28%. The time point was: sample taken at primary tumor resection. In each case, whole RNA from tumor, nontumor lung or frozen PBMC was sequenced unsorted. The source material was PBMCs, sampled at surgery. These receptors were obtained from a male donor with early-stage non-small cell lung cancer.

The count of this clonotype is one. This beta chain is off target for a library built for alpha chains, so its abundance means little. The chain couples TRBV30 to TRBJ1-1, with unresolved D. The V and J ends lost 0 bases and 5 bases respectively, with 10 bases between them. The V gene's germline CDR1 is GTSNPN and CDR2 SVGIG (reference sequence). This CDR3 is built from 13 residues. The CDR3 protein is CAWSVSGRTEAFF. As DNA, the CDR3 is TGTGCCTGGAGTGTATCCGGGAGGACTGAAGCTTTCTTT.

This clonotype is judged medium-sized. Because the library targeted alpha chains, this beta chain is an off-target read whose size means little. The V gene is TRBV28, the J gene TRBJ2-2, with D possibly being TRBD1 or TRBD2 (6 bases each). There are 17 residues in the CDR3. Trimming removed 0 bases from V and 6 bases from J, with 17 bases in between. The V gene's germline CDR1 is MDHEN and CDR2 SYDVKM. CDR3 DNA: TGTGCCAGCAGTTTATGGGAACTAGCTGGGGGGCCCGGGGAGCTGTTTTTT. It translates to CASSLWELAGGPGELFF.

This clonotype has at least ten counts. This beta chain is a stray sequence in a library constructed for alpha chains; its clone size is not meaningful. The CDR3 bases are TGTGCCAGCAGCTTCAGCGCAGATACGCAGTATTTT. Translation gives CASSFSADTQYF. V usage is TRBV11-2 and J usage is TRBJ2-3, with D uncertain. Germline V CDR1 and CDR2: SGHAT, FQNNGV. Deletions cut 3 bases from V and 4 bases from J, with 5 bases between. The CDR3 is 12 amino acids.

By share of the sample, this clonotype is medium-sized. This beta chain slipped into a library made for alpha chains as a stray read, so its size is not meaningful. The V gene is TRBV28, the J gene TRBJ2-1, with 10 bases matching TRBD2. After removal of 9 bases from V and 5 bases from J, the junction contained 4 bases not matched to a gene. CDR3 length: 13 amino acids. CDR1 and CDR2 from the germline V gene are MDHEN and SYDVKM. The CDR3 reads CARSSGGDNEQFF. CDR3 nucleotide sequence: TGTGCCAGATCTAGCGGGGGAGACAATGAGCAGTTCTTC.

This clonotype counts as medium-sized. A library made for alpha chains picked up this beta chain off target, so its size means little. V gene TRBV5-1 combines with J gene TRBJ2-3, with D perhaps assigned TRBD1 or TRBD2 (5 bases each). The CDR3 length is 15 residues. Germline V gene lookup returns CDR1 SGHRS and CDR2 YFSETQ. Trimming stripped 4 bases from V and 0 bases from J, with 12 bases between. DNA for the CDR3: TGCGCCAGCAGCAGGGACGGTACTAGCACAGATACGCAGTATTTT. This translates into CASSRDGTSTDTQYF. The full variable domain, completed using reference TRBV5-1 and TRBJ2-3, is KAGVTQTPRYLIKTRGQQVTLSCSPISGHRSVSWYQQTPGQGLQFLFEYFSETQRNKGNFPGRFSGRQFSNSRSEMNVSTLELGDSALYLCASSRDGTSTDTQYFGPGTRLTVL.

Concerning this clonotype itself: Since the library was made to target alpha chains, this beta chain is a stray read and its abundance is not meaningful. This chain connects TRBV13 to TRBJ2-7; 7 nucleotides line up with TRBD2. This CDR3 has 14 residues. Germline assignment: CDR1 PRHDT and CDR2 FYEKMQ (reference sequence). Trimming removed 2 bases from V and 1 base from J; junction bases left unmatched: 2. For the CDR3, the DNA is TGTGCCAGCAGCTTACCGGGGGGTTCCTACGAGCAGTACTTC. This gives the protein CASSLPGGSYEQYF.

This clonotype was counted ten times or more. Little can be read into the size of this beta chain, an off-target read in a library designed for alpha chains. The genes are TRBV11-2 and TRBJ2-1, with TRBD1 identical over 9 bases. Trimming removed 5 bases from V and 7 bases from J; junction bases left unmatched: 9. Germline V gene data show CDR1 as SGHAT and CDR2 as FQNNGV. The CDR3 runs 15 residues. The CDR3 sequence: CASSPRDRAWNEQFF. The CDR3 DNA sequence: TGTGCCAGCAGCCCCCGGGACAGGGCATGGAATGAGCAGTTCTTC.

This clonotype was seen repeatedly, ten times or more. Within a library made for alpha chains, this beta chain is off target, and its count is uninformative. This sequence joins TRBV4-1 and TRBJ2-5; D is unresolved. V dropped 4 bases and J dropped 5 bases, with 17 bases sitting between them. CDR3 length: 15 residues. Germline-derived CDR1 and CDR2 are MGHRA and YSYEKL. The CDR3 loop is CASSPQDERRETQYF. CDR3 nucleotides: TGCGCCAGCAGCCCTCAAGATGAGAGGCGGGAGACCCAGTACTTC.

A note on this clonotype: Little can be read into the size of this beta chain, an off-target read in a library designed for alpha chains. The V call is TRBV7-2, the J call TRBJ2-1; TRBD1 agrees at 7 bases. Germline values: CDR1 SGHTA, CDR2 FQGNSA. J lost 4 bases, V lost 5 bases, and 2 bases had no gene match. This CDR3 region has 13 residues. CDR3: CASSGTVYNEQFF. CDR3 DNA sequence: TGTGCCAGCAGCGGGACAGTGTACAATGAGCAGTTCTTC.

On this clonotype: The library was designed around alpha chains, so this beta chain is a stray read whose abundance carries little weight. The DNA for the CDR3 is TGCGCCAGCAGCTCACGGGACGGTACCTACGAGCAGTACTTC. Protein: CASSSRDGTYEQYF. The rearrangement uses TRBV5-1 and TRBJ2-7, with D perhaps matching TRBD1 or TRBD2 (5 bases each). V gave up 3 bases and J gave up 2 bases, with 12 bases separating them. The CDR3 is made up of 14 amino acids. CDR1 and CDR2 from the germline V gene are SGHRS and YFSETQ.

This clonotype was observed a few times. This beta chain was picked up by a library intended for alpha chains and is off target, so its count carries little meaning. V gene TRBV9 combines with J gene TRBJ2-5, with 7 bases identical to TRBD2. V gave up 3 bases and J gave up 0 bases; unmatched junction bases: 5. The CDR3 is 15 amino acids. CDR1 is SGDLS and CDR2 is YYNGEE in the germline V gene. The CDR3 nucleotides are TGTGCCAGCAGCGCATGGGGGACTAACCAAGAGACCCAGTACTTC. This codes for CASSAWGTNQETQYF.

This clonotype was recorded at least ten times. This beta chain came through as a stray read in a library set up for alpha chains, and its size says little. V gene TRBV28 combines with J gene TRBJ1-1; D may be TRBD1 (5 bases). CDR3 length equals 15 residues. Germline lookup yields CDR1 MDHEN and CDR2 SYDVKM. The V end was cut by 1 base, the J end by 2 bases, with 11 bases between. This chain's CDR3 is CASSLSGNLNTEAFF. The CDR3 DNA sequence: TGTGCCAGCAGTTTATCAGGGAATCTCAACACTGAAGCTTTCTTT. Full variable domain (missing parts from reference TRBV28 and TRBJ1-1): DVKVTQSSRYLVKRTGEKVFLECVQDMDHENMFWYRQDPGLGLRLIYFSYDVKMKEKGDIPEGYSVSREKKERFSLILESASTNQTSMYLCASSLSGNLNTEAFFGQGTRLTVV.

This clonotype appeared a few times. The library was designed around alpha chains, so this beta chain is a stray read whose abundance carries little weight. This chain joins TRBV7-2 and TRBJ1-2; D is possibly TRBD1 (6 bases). The germline CDR1 and CDR2 sequences are SGHTA and FQGNSA. Trimming stripped 3 bases from V and 0 bases from J, with 11 bases between. The CDR3 extends over 15 amino acids. CDR3 DNA: TGTGCCAGCAGCTTGACGACAGGAGCTAACTATGGCTACACCTTC. It specifies CASSLTTGANYGYTF.

As to this clonotype: Within a library made for alpha chains, this beta chain is off target, and its count is uninformative. The chain carries TRBV18 and TRBJ2-3; D gene unclear. This CDR3 has 14 residues. Germline V gives CDR1 KGHSH, CDR2 LQKENI. V was shortened by 3 bases and J by 1 base, with 8 bases between the two germline ends. CDR3 sequence (DNA): TGTGCCAGCTCACCCAACGTTGGCACAGATACGCAGTATTTT. The encoded protein is CASSPNVGTDTQYF.

This clonotype was counted many times. This beta chain was picked up by a library intended for alpha chains and is off target, so its count carries little meaning. The chain is built from TRBV20-1 and TRBJ2-5; D is ambiguous. The CDR3 contains 12 residues. Between the trimmed V and J ends, which lost 6 bases and 2 bases, there was a span of 10 bases. The germline V gene has CDR1 DFQATT and CDR2 SNEGSKA (reference sequence). CDR3 sequence (DNA): TGCAGTGCAGGACGGAAACAAGAGACCCAGTACTTC. Translation gives CSAGRKQETQYF.

To note about this clonotype: This beta chain is an unintended read in a library built for alpha chains; its size means little. This chain joins TRBV20-1 and TRBJ2-3; D call uncertain. Trimming pared 5 bases from V and 6 bases from J, leaving 6 bases between. Germline CDR1 is DFQATT and CDR2 is SNEGSKA (reference sequence). This CDR3 is 10 amino acids long. The CDR3 DNA is TGCAGTGCTGAGTGGGATACGCAGTATTTT. It encodes CSAEWDTQYF.

In the case of this clonotype: Since the library was made to target alpha chains, this beta chain is a stray read and its abundance is not meaningful. The chain recombines TRBV4-1 with TRBJ1-4, with 7 bases identical to TRBD1. The V gene's germline CDR1 is MGHRA and CDR2 YSYEKL. The CDR3 sequence is 18 residues long. The junction had 11 bases not matched to a gene; V was cut back by 0 bases and J by 4 bases. The CDR3 loop reads CASSQDSWTGYNNEKLFF. CDR3 sequence (DNA): TGCGCCAGCAGCCAAGACTCTTGGACAGGCTACAATAATGAAAAACTGTTTTTT.

This clonotype qualifies as medium-sized. This beta chain represents an off-target read in a library built for alpha chains; its size is of limited meaning. V and J are TRBV24-1 and TRBJ2-3, with a weak D call TRBD2 (6 bases). V was cut by 4 bases and J by 4 bases, with 14 bases left in between. This CDR3 is 15 amino acids long. The germline CDR1 and CDR2 sequences are KGHDR and SFDVKD. The CDR3 DNA reads as TGTGCCACCAGTGACCCGCGGGGAGCGGCAGATACGCAGTATTTT. Translation: CATSDPRGAADTQYF.

This clonotype showed up just a few times. This beta chain represents an off-target read in a library built for alpha chains; its size is of limited meaning. The chain couples TRBV10-3 to TRBJ2-5; weak D call: TRBD2 (6 bases). This CDR3 is built from 13 residues. V dropped 6 bases and J dropped 4 bases, with 12 bases sitting between them. Germline loops: CDR1 ENHRY, CDR2 SYGVKD. CDR3 DNA sequence: TGTGCCATCAGGGGGACTTCCGCAGAGACCCAGTACTTC. This sequence encodes CAIRGTSAETQYF.

This clonotype showed up many times. This beta chain is a stray sequence in a library constructed for alpha chains; its clone size is not meaningful. J is TRBJ2-1 and V is TRBV27; 9 nucleotides match TRBD2. The CDR3 sequence is 15 residues long. With V trimmed by 3 bases and J by 2 bases, 2 bases remained unmatched. Per germline, CDR1 MNHEY and CDR2 SMNVEV (reference sequence). DNA of the CDR3: TGTGCCAGCAGTTTCGCGGGGGGGCCCTACAATGAGCAGTTCTTC. It specifies CASSFAGGPYNEQFF.

To note about this clonotype: The size of this beta chain means little, since it is a stray read in a library made for alpha chains. This rearrangement joins TRBV11-2 to TRBJ2-2; perhaps TRBD2 as D (5 bases). Germline V gene sequence: CDR1 SGHAT, CDR2 FQNNGV. Between the trimmed V and J ends, which lost 3 bases and 11 bases, there was a span of 13 bases. CDR3 length: 13 amino acids. The CDR3 loop reads CASSLRAGGELFF. The CDR3 coding sequence is TGTGCCAGCAGCTTGAGGGCAGGAGGCGAGCTGTTTTTT. The variable domain in full, completed from reference TRBV11-2 and TRBJ2-2, reads EAGVAQSPRYKIIEKRQSVAFWCNPISGHATLYWYQQILGQGPKLLIQFQNNGVVDDSQLPKDRFSAERLKGVDSTLKIQPAKLEDSAVYLCASSLRAGGELFFGEGSRLTVL.

This clonotype has a count of ten or more. This beta chain is off target for a library built for alpha chains, so its abundance means little. This chain connects TRBV11-1 to TRBJ2-5, with TRBD2 identical over 7 bases. This CDR3 contains 15 residues. Germline lookup yields CDR1 SGHAT and CDR2 FQDESV (reference sequence). The V and J ends lost 5 bases and 2 bases, in that order; junction bases with no gene match: 8. CDR3 DNA: TGTGCCAGCAGCCCTAGCGGCAAGGCACAAGAGACCCAGTACTTC. It specifies CASSPSGKAQETQYF.

This clonotype was detected ten times or more. The library was designed around alpha chains, so this beta chain is a stray read whose abundance carries little weight. The chain links TRBV24-1 to TRBJ1-5; tentatively, D is TRBD1 (6 bases). Deletions cut 3 bases from V and 5 bases from J, with 19 bases between. CDR1 KGHDR and CDR2 SFDVKD come from the germline V gene. The CDR3 loop spans 17 amino acids. CDR3 protein: CATSDPGGREIDQPQHF. CDR3 in DNA: TGTGCCACCAGTGATCCGGGGGGGCGCGAAATTGATCAGCCCCAGCATTTT.

This clonotype was found many times. As an off-target read in a library built for alpha chains, this beta chain has a frequency of little significance. This rearrangement joins TRBV4-3 to TRBJ2-7; maybe TRBD2 (6 bases). Per the germline V gene, CDR1 is LGHNA and CDR2 is YSLEER. Trimming removed 2 bases at V and 4 bases at J, with 18 bases between. The CDR3 extends over 16 amino acids. CDR3: CASSQRSGPGVYEQYF. In DNA form, the CDR3 reads TGCGCCAGCAGCCAACGATCGGGACCGGGGGTTTACGAGCAGTACTTC.

Many counts were recorded for this clonotype. This beta chain is a stray read from a library made for alpha chains; its abundance is not meaningful. The rearrangement joins TRBV4-3 to TRBJ2-5; possibly TRBD1 for D (5 bases). The CDR3 is 16 amino acids. V was cut by 0 bases and J by 1 base, with 12 bases left in between. Germline CDR1 LGHNA, CDR2 YSLEER. The CDR3 region is CASSQDPRALQETQYF. In DNA, the CDR3 is TGCGCCAGCAGCCAAGATCCCAGGGCCCTCCAAGAGACCCAGTACTTC.

This clonotype was detected ten times or more. With the library built for alpha chains, this beta chain is off target and its frequency is not meaningful. This chain links TRBV3-1 with TRBJ2-3, with D possibly being TRBD2 (5 bases). CDR1 LGHDT and CDR2 YNNKEL come from the germline V gene (reference sequence). V lost 0 bases to trimming and J lost 5 bases, with 18 bases between them. This CDR3 has 17 residues. CDR3 sequence reads: CASSQDRRTLRGDTQYF. In nucleotides, the CDR3 is TGTGCCAGCAGCCAAGATCGCAGGACTCTTCGAGGAGATACGCAGTATTTT.

By share, this clonotype ranks as medium-sized. Because the library targeted alpha chains, this beta chain is an off-target read whose size means little. The chain is built from TRBV5-6 and TRBJ2-4; a weak D match, TRBD1 (6 bases). V gave up 4 bases and J gave up 2 bases, with 7 bases separating them. There are 13 residues in the CDR3. CDR1 and CDR2 from the germline V gene are SGHDT and YYEEEE. For the CDR3, the DNA is TGTGCCAGCAGCCGGGACACCAAAAACATTCAGTACTTC. Encoded protein: CASSRDTKNIQYF.

As to this clonotype: This beta chain represents an off-target read in a library built for alpha chains; its size is of limited meaning. The J gene is TRBJ2-1, the V gene TRBV19; D unresolved. Germline loops: CDR1 LNHDA, CDR2 SQIVND (reference sequence). CDR3 length: 15 amino acids. Deletions cut 3 bases from V and 4 bases from J, with 13 bases between. The chain's CDR3 is CASSIGPPVYNEQFF. The CDR3 nucleotides read TGTGCCAGTAGTATCGGACCCCCGGTATACAATGAGCAGTTCTTC.

This clonotype was detected ten times or more. This beta chain lies outside the target of a library built for alpha chains; its clone size means little. The chain carries TRBV5-6 and TRBJ1-2, with D uncertain. There are 14 residues in the CDR3. The germline V and J ends were trimmed by 0 bases and 3 bases, with 9 bases remaining between them. The V gene's germline CDR1 is SGHDT and CDR2 YYEEEE. The CDR3: CASSLGQRHYGYTF. As DNA, the CDR3 is TGTGCCAGCAGCTTGGGGCAGCGTCACTATGGCTACACCTTC. Filled out from reference TRBV5-6 and TRBJ1-2, the complete variable domain reads DAGVTQSPTHLIKTRGQQVTLRCSPKSGHDTVSWYQQALGQGPQFIFQYYEEEERQRGNFPDRFSGHQFPNYSSELNVNALLLGDSALYLCASSLGQRHYGYTFGSGTRLTVV.